Listed below are T cell receptor beta chains from one sample, sequenced in a study of lymphopenia after photon versus proton radiotherapy. The repertoire was sequenced with immunoSEQ multiplex PCR; TCRdb's copy has only in-frame clones and lacks some. The sample gives roughly 150,000 clones, approximately 86% of which show up once; approximately 4.8% is in the top ten. Sample: peripheral blood, taken from a patient treated with photon-based radiotherapy. The receptors originated from a man in his forties or fifties with gastric cancer. CDR3s include the opening cysteine and the closing phenylalanine or tryptophan. D genes are given only for firm matches. Only part of the rows carry a size: once, few, many, or a class if the clone is expanded.

clone size,V gene,J gene,D gene,CDR3 protein,CDR3 DNA
NA,TRBV7-2,TRBJ2-3,TRBD2,CASSFVAGGTGDTQYF,TGTGCCAGCAGCTTTGTGGCGGGAGGTACGGGAGATACGCAGTATTTT
NA,TRBV6-6,TRBJ2-2,NA,CASSPDSLGGELFF,TGTGCCAGCAGTCCGGACTCCCTGGGCGGGGAGCTGTTTTTT
NA,TRBV6-6,TRBJ2-2,NA,CASRAGQLNTGELFF,TGTGCCAGCAGAGCTGGACAGCTGAACACCGGGGAGCTGTTTTTT
few,TRBV2,TRBJ1-2,NA,CASRGTGEYGYTF,TGTGCCAGCAGAGGCACAGGAGAGTATGGCTACACCTTC
NA,TRBV2,TRBJ2-7,TRBD2,CASSLLAGNDEQYF,TGTGCCAGCAGTCTTCTAGCGGGAAACGACGAGCAGTACTTC
NA,TRBV10-3,TRBJ1-1,TRBD1,CAISDPGQANTEAFF,TGTGCCATCAGTGATCCGGGACAGGCGAACACTGAAGCTTTCTTT
NA,TRBV7-2,TRBJ2-3,NA,CASSLGQGTTDTQYF,TGTGCCAGCAGCTTAGGGCAGGGGACCACAGATACGCAGTATTTT
NA,TRBV5-8,TRBJ1-1,NA,CASSLSLIPNPTEAFF,TGTGCCAGCAGCCTTTCACTGATACCCAACCCCACTGAAGCTTTCTTT
once,TRBV4-2,TRBJ2-3,NA,CASSQGPEGGTDTQYF,TGTGCCAGCAGCCAGGGCCCAGAGGGCGGAACAGATACGCAGTATTTT
few,TRBV18,TRBJ1-2,TRBD1,CASSSGQEGYTF,TGTGCCAGCTCTTCGGGACAGGAGGGCTACACCTTC
NA,TRBV5-1,TRBJ2-3,TRBD1,CASSKKPGQGRERTDTQYF,TGCGCCAGCAGCAAAAAACCGGGACAGGGGAGAGAGCGGACAGATACGCAGTATTTT
NA,TRBV7-2,TRBJ2-7,TRBD1,CASSPTGGYEQYF,TGTGCCAGCAGCCCGACAGGGGGCTACGAGCAGTACTTC
NA,TRBV28,TRBJ2-7,NA,CASSPPSYEQYF,TGTGCCAGCAGCCCTCCCTCCTACGAGCAGTACTTC
NA,TRBV19,TRBJ1-1,TRBD1,CASKNRGNTEAFF,TGTGCCAGTAAGAACAGGGGGAACACTGAAGCTTTCTTT
NA,TRBV6-1,TRBJ1-4,NA,CASRDRVNEKLFF,TGTGCCAGCAGGGACAGAGTTAATGAAAAACTGTTTTTT
NA,TRBV19,TRBJ2-3,TRBD2,CASMGLAEADTQYF,TGTGCCAGTATGGGGCTAGCGGAAGCAGATACGCAGTATTTT
NA,TRBV28,TRBJ2-7,NA,CASSGTGVDEQYF,TGTGCCAGCAGCGGAACGGGGGTCGACGAGCAGTACTTC
NA,TRBV19,TRBJ2-3,NA,CASSPTSVDTQYF,TGTGCCAGTAGTCCTACTTCTGTAGATACGCAGTATTTT
NA,TRBV15,TRBJ2-2,TRBD2,CATSRGLAGGYTGELFF,TGTGCCACCAGCAGAGGATTAGCGGGAGGGTATACCGGGGAGCTGTTTTTT
once,TRBV30,TRBJ2-1,TRBD1,CAWVRDRGVNEQFF,TGTGCCTGGGTCCGGGACAGGGGGGTAAATGAGCAGTTCTTC
NA,TRBV18,TRBJ1-5,NA,CASSPDRISNQPQHF,TGTGCCAGCTCACCAGACAGGATTAGCAATCAGCCCCAGCATTTT
NA,TRBV4-1,TRBJ1-4,NA,CASSRSVAGINEKLFF,TGCGCCAGCAGCCGAAGTGTGGCAGGGATTAATGAAAAACTGTTTTTT
NA,TRBV7-2,TRBJ2-1,TRBD1,CASSPTGGTYNEQFF,TGTGCCAGCAGCCCGACAGGGGGCACCTACAATGAGCAGTTCTTC
NA,TRBV5-1,TRBJ1-1,NA,CASSLGDTEAFF,TGCGCCAGCAGCTTGGGTGACACTGAAGCTTTCTTT
NA,TRBV7-2,TRBJ2-7,TRBD2,CASSQAGLQEQYF,TGTGCCAGCAGCCAAGCGGGACTCCAGGAGCAGTACTTC
NA,TRBV27,TRBJ2-7,TRBD1,CASSFLDRAYEQYF,TGTGCCAGCAGTTTCCTGGACAGGGCCTACGAGCAGTACTTC
NA,TRBV10-1,TRBJ2-3,TRBD2,CASGGAGGRTDTQYF,TGCGCCAGCGGCGGAGCGGGAGGTCGCACAGATACGCAGTATTTT
NA,TRBV5-1,TRBJ2-1,TRBD1,CASSLPGQGRNEQFF,TGCGCCAGCAGCTTGCCCGGACAGGGACGGAATGAGCAGTTCTTC
NA,TRBV29-1,TRBJ2-1,NA,CSVEGSGYNEQFF,TGCAGCGTTGAAGGTAGCGGCTACAATGAGCAGTTCTTC
NA,TRBV13,TRBJ2-1,TRBD2,CASSSLTAGGSNEQFF,TGTGCCAGCAGCTCCTTAACAGCGGGAGGGTCGAATGAGCAGTTCTTC
NA,TRBV28,TRBJ2-1,NA,CATTHDYNEQFF,TGTGCCACGACCCACGACTACAATGAGCAGTTCTTC
NA,TRBV7-9,TRBJ2-6,NA,CASSGSSRGSLWANVLTF,TGTGCCAGCAGCGGATCGAGTAGAGGGTCGCTCTGGGCCAACGTCCTGACTTTC
NA,TRBV11-2,TRBJ2-3,TRBD2,CASSLTFTSGRRVDTQYF,TGTGCCAGCAGCTTAACCTTTACTAGCGGGAGAAGAGTAGATACGCAGTATTTT
NA,TRBV7-2,TRBJ1-4,NA,CASSYRDAGEKLFF,TGTGCCAGCAGCTACCGGGACGCTGGTGAAAAACTGTTTTTT
NA,TRBV19,TRBJ2-7,TRBD1,CASSDRVPRYEQYF,TGTGCCAGTAGCGACAGGGTCCCAAGATACGAGCAGTACTTC